Presented here are 30 T cell receptor beta chains from one specimen sequenced in a study of response to subunit inactivated influenza vaccine. Each CDR3 protein is one row after TCRdb ran MiXCR on the RT-PCR reads. The sample holds about 480,000 distinct CDR3 sequences; 25% are singletons and the top ten take over 1.5%. The sample in question was CD4+ T cells sorted from PBMCs, obtained 5 days after vaccination. The receptors here all came from a man between 45 and 60 years old who received an inactivated influenza vaccine.

This clonotype was seen a few times. The rearrangement links TRBV7-2 to TRBJ2-7, with D possibly matching TRBD1 (6 bases). Germline V CDR1 and CDR2: SGHTA, FQGNSA. V was pared by 5 bases and J by 7 bases, with 12 bases between. The CDR3 spans 12 residues. For the CDR3, the DNA is TGTGCCAGCAGCCGGGACATTGGAGAGCAGTACTTC. Its translation: CASSRDIGEQYF.

This chain connects TRBV7-2 to TRBJ2-1; no reliable D call. With 5 bases removed from V and 2 bases from J, the gap between germline ends came to 13 bases. CDR1 SGHTA and CDR2 FQGNSA come from the germline V gene. The CDR3 loop spans 15 amino acids. For the CDR3, the DNA is TGTGCCAGCAGCCCAAGCAGAAGGACCTACAATGAGCAGTTCTTC. This sequence encodes CASSPSRRTYNEQFF.

This clonotype was found a few times. The chain links TRBV15 to TRBJ2-7; 7 bases are shared with TRBD2. V was pared by 1 base and J by 0 bases, with 6 bases of the junction left unmatched. This CDR3 is built from 16 residues. CDR1 is LNHNV, CDR2 YYDKDF, per germline (reference sequence). Here the CDR3 reads CATSRGGGRSSYEQYF. DNA for the CDR3: TGTGCCACCAGCAGAGGGGGAGGGCGCTCCTCCTACGAGCAGTACTTC.

The chain links TRBV7-3 to TRBJ2-3, with D unresolved. V was shortened by 6 bases and J by 2 bases, with 12 bases between the two germline ends. This CDR3 spans 14 amino acids. Germline V gene lookup returns CDR1 SGHTA and CDR2 FQGTGA. CDR3 loop: CASRESLPTDTQYF. DNA of the CDR3: TGTGCCAGCAGAGAGTCTTTACCCACAGATACGCAGTATTTT.

This clonotype was detected a few times. The rearrangement links TRBV5-1 to TRBJ1-1, with unresolved D. CDR1 is SGHRS and CDR2 is YFSETQ in the germline V gene. This CDR3 is built from 13 residues. V was pared by 5 bases and J by 3 bases, with 11 bases between. This CDR3 reads CASSFDSYTEAFF. For the CDR3, the DNA is TGCGCCAGCAGTTTCGACTCATACACTGAAGCTTTCTTT.

This clonotype occurred a few times. The genes are TRBV7-2 and TRBJ2-5; TRBD2 is a possible D gene (6 bases). Looked up from germline, CDR1 is SGHTA and CDR2 is FQGNSA. The CDR3 runs to 14 residues. V was shortened by 6 bases and J by 5 bases, with 16 bases between the two germline ends. CDR3: CASSGDFVMETQYF. In DNA, the CDR3 is TGTGCCAGCAGTGGGGACTTTGTCATGGAGACCCAGTACTTC.

This clonotype was counted only a few times. This chain links TRBV4-2 with TRBJ2-7; TRBD1 matches 12 bases. The CDR3 extends over 16 amino acids. The germline V gene encodes CDR1 LGHNA and CDR2 YNFKEQ. The trim removed 0 bases at V and 6 bases at J, leaving 6 bases unmatched. The CDR3 sequence is CASSQDLGTGGLEQYF. DNA for the CDR3: TGTGCCAGCAGCCAAGACCTCGGGACAGGGGGCCTCGAGCAGTACTTC.

This clonotype was seen only once. CDR3 in amino acids: CASSQGRTGLTYEQYF. In nucleotides, the CDR3 is TGCGCCAGCAGCCAAGGTCGGACAGGGTTGACCTACGAGCAGTACTTC. The chain uses TRBV4-3 and TRBJ2-7, with 8 bases matching TRBD1. CDR3 length: 16 residues. The V gene's germline CDR1 is LGHNA and CDR2 YSLEER. J was trimmed by 2 bases and V by 1 base; bases with no gene match: 7.

This clonotype was detected a few times. The CDR3 protein is CSAMGREGANEQFF. The DNA for the CDR3 is TGCAGTGCTATGGGGCGGGAGGGCGCCAATGAGCAGTTCTTC. The chain carries TRBV20-1 and TRBJ2-1; 9 nucleotides align to TRBD2. This CDR3 is built from 14 residues. Germline CDR1 is DFQATT and CDR2 is SNEGSKA (reference sequence). Trimming removed 4 bases from V and 6 bases from J; junction bases left unmatched: 7.

The V gene is TRBV5-1, the J gene TRBJ2-7; D tentatively reads TRBD1 or TRBD2 (7 bases each). V lost 4 bases to trimming and J lost 3 bases, with 20 bases between them. The germline gives CDR1 SGHRS, CDR2 YFSETQ. The CDR3 length is 16 residues. The CDR3 sequence is CASSTREATGNYEQYF. The CDR3 nucleotides read TGCGCCAGCAGCACCCGGGAGGCGACAGGGAACTACGAGCAGTACTTC.

The rearrangement links TRBV20-1 to TRBJ2-1; D uncertain. The CDR3 length is 15 residues. The V gene lost 5 bases and the J gene lost 0 bases, with 14 bases spanning the gap. CDR1 and CDR2 from the germline V gene are DFQATT and SNEGSKA (reference sequence). CDR3 bases: TGCAGTGCTGGAAACCAGGAGAGCTCCTACAATGAGCAGTTCTTC. Amino acid sequence: CSAGNQESSYNEQFF.

The V call is TRBV20-1, the J call TRBJ1-6; 9 bases are shared with TRBD1. The germline V gene has CDR1 DFQATT and CDR2 SNEGSKA (reference sequence). The junction had 7 bases not matched to a gene; V was cut back by 1 base and J by 9 bases. CDR3 length: 15 residues. The CDR3 sequence: CSARVRTGEGSPLHF. CDR3 nucleotide sequence: TGCAGTGCTAGAGTCAGGACAGGGGAAGGTTCACCCCTCCACTTT.

Only a few counts were recorded for this clonotype. The chain couples TRBV5-1 to TRBJ2-1; 16 bases are shared with TRBD2. This CDR3 contains 19 residues. Unmatched junction bases numbered 11, after V lost 5 bases and J lost 3 bases. Germline CDR1 reads SGHRS; CDR2 reads YFSETQ. The CDR3 coding sequence is TGCGCCAGCAGAGTGATAGGGACTAGCGGGGGGGCCGGCTACAATGAGCAGTTCTTC. This gives the protein CASRVIGTSGGAGYNEQFF.

This clonotype was found many times. The chain is built from TRBV5-1 and TRBJ2-7; D is undetermined. V lost 3 bases, J lost 5 bases, and 9 bases lay in between. Germline V gene sequence: CDR1 SGHRS, CDR2 YFSETQ. This CDR3 region has 12 residues. CDR3 in DNA: TGCGCCAGCAGCTCAGGACGGCACGAGCAGTACTTC. Protein sequence: CASSSGRHEQYF. Supplemented by reference TRBV5-1 and TRBJ2-7, the full variable domain reads KAGVTQTPRYLIKTRGQQVTLSCSPISGHRSVSWYQQTPGQGLQFLFEYFSETQRNKGNFPGRFSGRQFSNSRSEMNVSTLELGDSALYLCASSSGRHEQYFGPGTRLTVT.

The chain combines TRBV5-4 with TRBJ2-7; 10 nucleotides line up with TRBD1. Germline V CDR1 and CDR2: SGHNT, YYREEE (reference sequence). The J segment lost 3 bases and the V segment lost 1 base, leaving 19 bases of the junction unmatched. The CDR3 is made up of 20 amino acids. The DNA for the CDR3 is TGTGCCAGCAGCTTGCAAACCGGGACAGGGGCGGCTAGCGGATTCTACGAGCAGTACTTC. This sequence encodes CASSLQTGTGAASGFYEQYF.

The chain joins TRBV10-3 to TRBJ2-7; D is unclear. Germline loops: CDR1 ENHRY, CDR2 SYGVKD. V shed 4 bases and J shed 6 bases, with 10 bases lying between them. The CDR3 totals 12 residues. The CDR3 DNA reads as TGTGCCATCAGTGGGTCTAGGGTCGAGCAGTACTTC. Its translation is CAISGSRVEQYF.

J is TRBJ2-1 and V is TRBV3-1, with 8 bases identical to TRBD2. This CDR3 has 14 amino acids. V lost 4 bases, J lost 8 bases, and 7 bases stayed unmatched. Germline assignment: CDR1 LGHDT and CDR2 YNNKEL (reference sequence). Here the CDR3 DNA reads TGTGCCAGCAGCCGACGCGGGGGGTCGCATGAGCAGTTCTTC. Residues: CASSRRGGSHEQFF.

The sample holds a few counts of this clonotype. This chain joins TRBV12-3 or TRBV12-4 and TRBJ1-2; D remains unclear. V was shortened by 4 bases and J by 4 bases, with 16 bases between the two germline ends. CDR3 size: 15 residues. The CDR3 DNA sequence: TGTGCCAGCAGTTCCCGACCCGGCCCCCTCTATGGCTACACCTTC. Translation: CASSSRPGPLYGYTF.

This clonotype occurred a few times. The CDR3 DNA sequence: TGCGCCAGCAGCTTGGGAACGACAGGGGGTTACGAGCAGTACTTC. This sequence encodes CASSLGTTGGYEQYF. The genes are TRBV5-1 and TRBJ2-7; 9 nucleotides line up with TRBD1. From germline, CDR1 is SGHRS and CDR2 YFSETQ. The CDR3 spans 15 residues. Trimming removed 0 bases from V and 4 bases from J; junction bases left unmatched: 5.

This clonotype was seen a single time. The chain uses TRBV7-2 and TRBJ1-3; no reliable D call. The V gene lost 9 bases and the J gene lost 0 bases, with 9 bases spanning the gap. CDR3 length equals 13 residues. The V gene's germline CDR1 is SGHTA and CDR2 FQGNSA. The CDR3 is CASRSFSGNTIYF. The CDR3 coding sequence is TGTGCCAGTCGGAGCTTCTCTGGAAACACCATATATTTT.

CDR3 sequence reads: CSAVTSGSGNEQFF. DNA for the CDR3: TGCAGTGCCGTAACTAGCGGGAGTGGTAATGAGCAGTTCTTC. The chain is built from TRBV20-1 and TRBJ2-1, with TRBD2 identical over 11 bases. J was trimmed by 7 bases and V by 6 bases; bases with no gene match: 8. The CDR3 contains 14 residues. The germline V gene encodes CDR1 DFQATT and CDR2 SNEGSKA (reference sequence).

The chain uses TRBV24-1 and TRBJ2-5, with D maybe TRBD1 (6 bases). In germline, CDR1 is KGHDR, CDR2 SFDVKD. The CDR3 runs to 15 residues. V lost 4 bases and J lost 2, with 13 bases in between. The CDR3 bases are TGTGCCACCAGTGACCCCCGGGACACACAAGAGACCCAGTACTTC. Its protein product is CATSDPRDTQETQYF.

The sample holds a few counts of this clonotype. The rearrangement links TRBV6-2 or TRBV6-3 to TRBJ2-7; 9 positions match TRBD2. The CDR3 runs 14 residues. V gave up 2 bases and J gave up 6 bases; unmatched junction bases: 5. The germline V gene has CDR1 MNHEY and CDR2 SVGEGT. The chain's CDR3 is CASSYGGRALEQYF. Written as DNA, the CDR3 is TGTGCCAGCAGTTACGGCGGGAGGGCCCTCGAGCAGTACTTC.

This clonotype was observed a handful of times. V is TRBV12-3 or TRBV12-4 and J is TRBJ2-1; TRBD2 matches 14 bases. This CDR3 spans 15 amino acids. The junction had 4 bases not matched to a gene; V was cut back by 6 bases and J by 6 bases. The DNA of the CDR3 is TGTGCCAGCAGCAGACTAGCGGGGGGGCGCAATGAGCAGTTCTTC. Its protein product is CASSRLAGGRNEQFF.

J is TRBJ1-1 and V is TRBV6-6, with unresolved D. V was cut by 1 base and J by 3 bases, with 6 bases left in between. CDR1 and CDR2 (germline): MNHNY, SVGAGI (reference sequence). This CDR3 contains 13 residues. The CDR3 sequence: CASSYFQDTEAFF. The CDR3 DNA reads TGTGCCAGCAGTTACTTCCAGGACACTGAAGCTTTCTTT.

This clonotype showed up just a few times. This chain connects TRBV20-1 to TRBJ2-7; 7 positions match TRBD2. This CDR3 has 14 residues. Germline CDR1 DFQATT, CDR2 SNEGSKA (reference sequence). J was trimmed by 0 bases and V by 1 base; bases with no gene match: 3. CDR3 DNA sequence: TGCAGTGCTAGAGGCGGGAGAGGCTCCTACGAGCAGTACTTC. Protein product: CSARGGRGSYEQYF.

This clonotype was recorded a few times. V and J are TRBV29-1 and TRBJ2-1; TRBD1 is a possible D gene (6 bases). The V gene's germline CDR1 is SQVTM and CDR2 ANQGSEA. Trimming cost V 4 bases and J 3 bases, with 13 bases left between them. This CDR3 is built from 14 residues. CDR3 DNA sequence: TGCAGCGTTGTACAGGGTGTCTTCTACAATGAGCAGTTCTTC. Its protein product is CSVVQGVFYNEQFF.

This clonotype was seen only a few times. The rearrangement joins TRBV20-1 to TRBJ2-7; 12 positions match TRBD2. Germline V gives CDR1 DFQATT, CDR2 SNEGSKA (reference sequence). V dropped 6 bases and J dropped 2; count of bases not matched to a gene: 5. CDR3 length: 14 residues. The CDR3 sequence is CSALTSGGTYEQYF. In DNA form, the CDR3 reads TGCAGTGCCCTGACTAGCGGGGGAACCTACGAGCAGTACTTC.

This clonotype was detected only a few times. The rearrangement joins TRBV4-2 to TRBJ2-3; TRBD1 aligns across 7 bases. V was clipped by 0 bases and J by 4 bases; unmatched bases: 7. CDR1 and CDR2 (germline): LGHNA, YNFKEQ. There are 16 residues in the CDR3. CDR3 residues: CASSQEVWQGADTQYF. CDR3 DNA sequence: TGTGCCAGCAGCCAAGAAGTTTGGCAGGGGGCAGATACGCAGTATTTT.

Details on this clonotype: An end of the junction does not agree with germline; a read error may underlie this. The chain uses TRBV5-1 and TRBJ2-1; the match to TRBD2 covers 7 bases. The V gene's germline CDR1 is SGHRS and CDR2 YFSETQ. This CDR3 is built from 15 residues. CDR3 sequence reads: CASRLGGGTYNEQFF. The CDR3 DNA reads TGCGCCAGCAGGTTGGGGGGGGGAACCTACAATGAGCAGTTCTTC.